This is a list of T cell receptor beta chains from one sample in a study of blood T cell repertoires in COVID-19. Some clones are missing from TCRdb's copy, which holds only in-frame ones; the method was immunoSEQ multiplex PCR. Among around 300,000 clones, over 70% were seen once, and the ten largest hold around 4.6%. Sequencing was performed on PBMCs or T cells enriched from blood (not recorded which). The receptors shown here come from a man younger than 45 who had recovered from COVID-19. CDR3s include the opening cysteine and the closing phenylalanine or tryptophan. A D gene is named only where the DNA matches it firmly. A row's size may be missing; if present it is once, few, many or a size class.

>once|TRBJ2-7|TRBD2|TRBV5-1
CASSQAGGNEQYF
TGCGCCAGCAGCCAGGCGGGGGGAAACGAGCAGTACTTC
>NA|TRBJ2-1|TRBD2|TRBV6-1
CASSGLLAGGYNEQFF
TGTGCCAGCAGTGGGCTCCTAGCGGGGGGATACAATGAGCAGTTCTTC
>NA|TRBJ1-6|TRBD1|TRBV30
CAWSVASGGLSPLHF
TGTGCCTGGAGTGTAGCTTCAGGGGGATTGTCACCCCTCCACTTT
>NA|TRBJ1-3|NA|TRBV7-9
CASSPRGSSGNTIYF
TGTGCCAGCAGCCCCCGCGGCAGCTCTGGAAACACCATATATTTT
>NA|TRBJ2-7|TRBD2|TRBV6-1
CASSEQIGGGYF
TGTGCCAGCAGTGAACAAATTGGGGGGGGGTACTTC
>NA|TRBJ2-4|NA|TRBV11-2
CASSPLRRDGGNKNIQYF
TGTGCCAGCAGCCCACTTAGGAGGGACGGCGGAAACAAAAACATTCAGTACTTC
>once|TRBJ1-5|TRBD1|TRBV19
CAVNSDRINQPQHF
TGTGCCGTCAACTCGGACAGGATCAATCAGCCCCAGCATTTT
>NA|TRBJ1-5|NA|TRBV5-6
CASSLDRSNQPQHF
TGTGCCAGCAGCTTGGACAGAAGCAATCAGCCCCAGCATTTT
>NA|TRBJ1-2|NA|TRBV28
CASSIYVQVYGYTF
TGTGCCAGCAGTATCTACGTACAGGTTTATGGCTACACCTTC
>NA|TRBJ2-1|TRBD1|TRBV9
CASSVGTGRYNEQFF
TGTGCCAGCAGCGTAGGGACAGGGAGGTACAATGAGCAGTTCTTC
>once|TRBJ2-5|NA|TRBV5-4
CASSLGGLRGVTETQYF
TGTGCCAGCAGCTTGGGGGGCTTGCGGGGCGTAACAGAGACCCAGTACTTC
>once|TRBJ1-1|NA|TRBV18
CASSDSDTEAFF
TGTGCCAGCTCAGACAGTGACACTGAAGCTTTCTTT
>NA|TRBJ1-4|TRBD1|TRBV5-1
CASSLDGTGVPVLFF
TGCGCCAGCAGCTTGGATGGGACAGGGGTCCCCGTGCTGTTTTTT
>few|TRBJ2-7|TRBD1|TRBV29-1
CSVEGQGGSEQYF
TGCAGCGTTGAAGGACAGGGCGGTAGCGAGCAGTACTTC
>once|TRBJ1-4|TRBD1|TRBV7-9
CASSLALGQAQEKLFF
TGTGCCAGCAGCTTAGCTTTGGGACAGGCCCAGGAAAAACTGTTTTTT
>once|TRBJ2-2|NA|TRBV10-3
CAISDSGGQNTGELFF
TGTGCCATCAGTGATTCCGGGGGGCAAAACACCGGGGAGCTGTTTTTT
>NA|TRBJ2-3|TRBD2|TRBV27
CASSLILAGGPDTQYF
TGTGCCAGCAGTCTGATACTAGCGGGGGGTCCAGATACGCAGTATTTT